These 18 T cell receptor beta chains came from one sample sequenced in a study of T-cell reconstitution after alpha-beta-depleted transplantation in children. Unique molecular identifiers were used in preparing the TCRbeta library. TCRdb reanalysed the PCR reads using MiXCR and keeps one entry per CDR3 protein. The sample holds around 180,000 distinct CDR3 sequences, more than 9.5% seen once. This sample comprised PBMCs, obtained before TCRalphabeta/CD19-depleted stem cell transplant. The receptors were sampled from a boy younger than 10 with acute myeloid leukemia, due to receive a stem cell transplant.

The chain combines TRBV6-2 or TRBV6-3 with TRBJ2-3; no clear D gene. CDR1 and CDR2 (germline): MNHEY, SVGEGT. Trimming left V 5 bases short and J 0 bases short, with 6 bases between. The CDR3 has 13 residues. The CDR3 spells CASSHTSTDTQYF. The CDR3 nucleotides are TGTGCCAGCAGTCATACTAGCACAGATACGCAGTATTTT.

This clonotype was detected ten times or more. The chain joins TRBV5-1 to TRBJ2-7, with TRBD1 identical over 9 bases. This CDR3 contains 16 residues. The germline CDR1 and CDR2 sequences are SGHRS and YFSETQ. With V trimmed by 3 bases and J by 2 bases, 9 bases remained unmatched. The CDR3 coding sequence is TGCGCCAGCAGCTCCACAGGGGGCGAGGCCCCCTACGAGCAGTACTTC. Its protein product is CASSSTGGEAPYEQYF.

This clonotype was seen many times. The chain uses TRBV12-3 or TRBV12-4 and TRBJ1-1, with D perhaps matching TRBD1 (5 bases). V shed 4 bases and J shed 10 bases, with 16 bases lying between them. The CDR3 extends over 13 amino acids. The CDR3 loop reads CASSYRGQSLAFF. CDR3 coding DNA: TGTGCCAGCAGTTACCGGGGCCAGTCGTTAGCTTTCTTT.

In this sample, this clonotype turned up many times. The rearrangement uses TRBV11-1 and TRBJ2-6; D gene uncertain. V was pared by 1 base and J by 0 bases, with 7 bases between. This CDR3 has 16 amino acids. Germline assignment: CDR1 SGHAT and CDR2 FQDESV (reference sequence). Here the CDR3 DNA reads TGTGCCAGCAGCTTAGTTATAGGCTCTGGGGCCAACGTCCTGACTTTC. As protein: CASSLVIGSGANVLTF.

This clonotype was seen many times. V usage is TRBV4-1 and J usage is TRBJ1-5; the D is unclear. The germline V gene has CDR1 MGHRA and CDR2 YSYEKL. V lost 2 bases, J lost 7 bases, and 12 bases lay in between. This CDR3 spans 14 amino acids. CDR3 bases: TGCGCCAGCAGCCAACTCGTAGGGTTACAGCCCCAGCATTTT. It specifies CASSQLVGLQPQHF.

This clonotype was detected many times. This sequence joins TRBV4-1 and TRBJ2-6; maybe TRBD2 (5 bases). CDR1 and CDR2 (germline): MGHRA, YSYEKL. CDR3 length: 16 residues. Trimming removed 0 bases at V and 3 bases at J, with 9 bases between. DNA of the CDR3: TGCGCCAGCAGCCAAGATCTCGGGGTTGGGGCCAACGTCCTGACTTTC. As protein: CASSQDLGVGANVLTF.

This clonotype was observed many times. The chain has TRBV20-1 and TRBJ1-1; 8 bases are shared with TRBD1. CDR3 length: 14 residues. Trimming removed 2 bases from V and 3 bases from J; junction bases left unmatched: 5. Germline CDR1 reads DFQATT; CDR2 reads SNEGSKA (reference sequence). The CDR3 DNA reads TGCAGTGCTAGAAACAGGGGGGGGGACACTGAAGCTTTCTTT. It yields the protein CSARNRGGDTEAFF.

In this sample, this clonotype turned up many times. The J gene is TRBJ2-1, the V gene TRBV28; maybe TRBD2 (6 bases). CDR1 is MDHEN, CDR2 SYDVKM, per germline. The CDR3 sequence is 18 residues long. Trimming shortened V by 2 bases and J by 0 bases, and 17 bases separated the two germline ends. The CDR3 spells CASSLPLYSGSSYNEQFF. The DNA for the CDR3 is TGTGCCAGCAGTTTACCCCTATATAGCGGAAGCTCCTACAATGAGCAGTTCTTC.

In the case of this clonotype: This may be a read error, as it is one base from a much larger clone. The conserved final phenylalanine or tryptophan is absent from the CDR3, which likely points to a read error. The chain is built from TRBV3-1 and TRBJ2-1; D unclear. Trimming pared 4 bases from V and 6 bases from J, leaving 7 bases between. Germline CDR1 reads LGHDT; CDR2 reads YNNKEL (reference sequence). The CDR3 consists of 12 residues. The CDR3 reads CASSPSLNEQFY. The DNA for the CDR3 is TGTGCCAGCAGCCCCTCCCTCAATGAGCAGTTCTAC.

This clonotype was detected many times. CDR3 in amino acids: CASSLGGTSGANEQFF. The CDR3 DNA reads TGTGCCAGCAGCTTAGGGGGGACTAGCGGGGCTAATGAGCAGTTCTTC. The gene calls are TRBV7-2 and TRBJ2-1; 13 bases fit TRBD2. The CDR3 has 16 residues. Trimming removed 1 base from V and 7 bases from J; junction bases left unmatched: 4. Germline CDR1 SGHTA, CDR2 FQGNSA.

This clonotype was found many times. V gene TRBV5-1 combines with J gene TRBJ2-2, with no clear D. This CDR3 is 16 amino acids long. Germline V gene data show CDR1 as SGHRS and CDR2 as YFSETQ. V was cut by 5 bases and J by 3 bases, with 17 bases left in between. The CDR3 DNA sequence: TGCGCCAGCAGGAATCTTCCGGGCTTGGACACCGGGGAGCTGTTTTTT. It encodes CASRNLPGLDTGELFF.

This clonotype has ten or more counts. The chain links TRBV27 to TRBJ1-2; 8 positions agree with TRBD1. The V and J ends lost 0 bases and 6 bases, in that order; junction bases with no gene match: 3. Germline V gene sequence: CDR1 MNHEY, CDR2 SMNVEV (reference sequence). The CDR3 spans 14 residues. CDR3 coding DNA: TGTGCCAGCAGTTTATCACGGACAGGGAATGGCTACACCTTC. Residues: CASSLSRTGNGYTF.

Ten or more counts support this clonotype. The genes are TRBV7-9 and TRBJ1-4, with D possibly being TRBD1 (6 bases). There are 15 residues in the CDR3. Germline loops: CDR1 SEHNR, CDR2 FQNEAQ (reference sequence). Trimming took off 3 bases at V and 2 bases at J, with 10 bases between the two ends. The CDR3 reads CASSFRQGTNEKLFF. The CDR3 DNA is TGTGCCAGCAGCTTCCGTCAGGGGACTAATGAAAAACTGTTTTTT.

This clonotype was counted at least ten times. The chain recombines TRBV15 with TRBJ1-1; D may be TRBD1 (5 bases). V was clipped by 0 bases and J by 4 bases, with 12 bases between them. The germline gives CDR1 LNHNV, CDR2 YYDKDF (reference sequence). This CDR3 region has 15 residues. CDR3 residues: CATSREPGQGTEAFF. The CDR3 nucleotides are TGTGCCACCAGCAGAGAGCCAGGTCAGGGCACTGAAGCTTTCTTT.

The rearrangement links TRBV7-9 to TRBJ1-1; TRBD1 matches 7 bases. With 2 bases clipped from V and 6 bases from J, the junction kept 6 bases outside the gene matches. The CDR3 is 14 residues long. Germline values: CDR1 SEHNR, CDR2 FQNEAQ (reference sequence). CDR3 sequence reads: CASSLRQGAAEAFF. CDR3 nucleotides: TGTGCCAGCAGCTTACGACAGGGTGCGGCTGAAGCTTTCTTT.

Ten or more counts support this clonotype. The chain's CDR3 is CASSLGPTGPGELFF. The DNA for the CDR3 is TGTGCCAGCAGCTTAGGCCCGACGGGCCCCGGGGAGCTGTTTTTT. The chain employs TRBV7-6 and TRBJ2-2; D is undetermined. Trimming took off 1 base at V and 6 bases at J, with 12 bases between the two ends. This CDR3 region has 15 residues. Per the germline V gene, CDR1 is SGHVS and CDR2 is FNYEAQ.

Concerning this clonotype itself: A junction boundary mismatches the germline segment, possibly from a read error. The V and J genes are TRBV20-1 and TRBJ1-5, with 9 bases aligning to TRBD1. The CDR3 extends over 16 amino acids. The germline V gene has CDR1 DFQATT and CDR2 SNEGSKA (reference sequence). In DNA form, the CDR3 reads TGCTGTGCTCTCTCCCCGGGACAGGGTTTGGCTCAGCCCCAGCATTTT. It encodes CCALSPGQGLAQPQHF.

The V and J genes are TRBV14 and TRBJ1-1, with D possibly matching TRBD1 (6 bases). Germline V gene data show CDR1 as SGHDN and CDR2 as FVKESK. The ends were cut back, 6 bases at V and 6 bases at J, with 14 bases in the middle. CDR3 size: 13 residues. This CDR3 is CASSLQGFSEAFF. The CDR3, as DNA: TGTGCCAGCAGTCTACAGGGTTTCTCTGAAGCTTTCTTT.